This is a list of T cell receptor beta chains from one sample in a study of cytomegalovirus exposure and HLA in healthy donors. Repertoires were generated with immunoSEQ multiplex PCR, while TCRdb's copy carries only in-frame clones and drops some. The table has approximately 150,000 clones, more than 60% seen once. Sequenced sample: PBMCs. The receptor source for this set is a man in his thirties or forties in good health and CMV-seropositive. The conserved cysteine and the conserved F or W are not part of the CDR3 here. Each record gives: CDR3 length, V gene, J gene, clone size, CDR3 protein. The listing skips clone size in some rows; elsewhere it reads once, few, many or a size class.

>11|TRBV6-1|TRBJ2-2|few
ASSVAASGELF
>13|TRBV5-1|TRBJ2-2|NA
ASSSYGANTGELF
>13|TRBV5-1|TRBJ2-7|NA
ASSPMTSGSYEQY
>13|TRBV5-1|TRBJ2-7|NA
ASSLVSGSQYEQY
>13|TRBV27|TRBJ2-7|NA
ASRRVAGVHHEQY
>13|TRBV6-5|TRBJ2-3|once
ASRPGQGGTDTQY
>12|TRBV7-2|TRBJ1-5|NA
ASSEGLSNQPQH
>15|TRBV29-1|TRBJ1-1|NA
SVEDMEGVDFYTEAF
>12|TRBV7-8|TRBJ1-5|NA
ASSLGQRNQPQH
>11|TRBV5-8|TRBJ1-2|NA
ASSRTGNYGYT
>13|TRBV6-5|TRBJ2-1|NA
ASRVTSGSRNEQF
>14|TRBV29-1|TRBJ2-5|NA
SVAPGLAGTWETQY
>13|TRBV10-3|TRBJ2-3|few
AIGGTGAPTDTQY
>10|TRBV7-3|TRBJ1-1|NA
ASTPRGTEAF
>12|TRBV28|TRBJ1-4|NA
ASSFSGINEKLF
>11|TRBV14|TRBJ2-1|NA
ASSHPNDNEQF
>14|TRBV5-1|TRBJ2-3|few
ASSSGLAGETDTQY
>13|TRBV7-2|TRBJ2-7|NA
ASSLRLAGVYEQY
>13|TRBV2|TRBJ1-6|NA
ASSLYRVFNSPLH
>13|TRBV5-8|TRBJ2-1|NA
ALMGGLAVYNEQF
>11|TRBV7-3|TRBJ2-5|NA
ASSVSVGETQY
>13|TRBV7-3|TRBJ2-5|NA
ASSLLAGGWETQY
>13|TRBV14|TRBJ2-5|NA
ASSQTGARRETQY
>11|TRBV29-1|TRBJ1-3|NA
SVLQGNGNTIY
>10|TRBV12-5|TRBJ2-1|NA
ASGRLNNEQF
>12|TRBV28|NA|NA
ASSLGGDTYEQY
>19|TRBV15|TRBJ2-3|NA
ATSRDRSDDTSGSITDTQY
>14|TRBV5-4|TRBJ1-1|NA
ASSLGHYDVNTEAF
>11|TRBV27|TRBJ1-1|NA
ASRQGAGTEAF
>11|TRBV7-3|TRBJ2-7|NA
ASSFGQGYEQY
>10|TRBV6-5|TRBJ1-3|NA
ASTGSGNTIY
>12|TRBV19|TRBJ1-5|few
ASSAQGVYQPQH
>14|TRBV2|TRBJ2-3|NA
ASSKDRGWDTDTQY
>12|TRBV25-1|TRBJ2-5|once
ASSEYGGGETQY
>14|TRBV5-1|TRBJ1-1|NA
ASSLARDRVDTEAF
>12|TRBV6-5|TRBJ2-1|NA
ASSYLGQYNEQF
>11|TRBV5-1|TRBJ2-5|NA
ASSLQAQETQY
>11|TRBV5-5|TRBJ2-7|NA
ASSLVYLYEQY
>14|TRBV7-9|TRBJ2-7|NA
ASSPPAEGWGYEQY
>15|TRBV5-4|TRBJ1-5|NA
ASSLGGLGHGNQPQH
>12|TRBV5-8|TRBJ1-2|few
ASSPGQALYGYT
>14|TRBV7-8|TRBJ2-3|few
ASSLAEGARSDTQY
>18|TRBV30|TRBJ2-7|NA
AWRGDSGTSGREGKHEQY
>11|TRBV5-6|TRBJ2-5|NA
ASSPTGDWTQY
>13|TRBV5-1|TRBJ2-3|NA
ASSSTPQGVDTQY